This T cell receptor (beta chain) stems from a study of T cells in Graves' hyperthyroidism and ophthalmopathy. Broader study findings: Ophthalmopathy, as predicted by the model, came a median about seven months after the prediction.

Not enrolled were patients with uncontrolled infection, other autoimmune disease, pregnancy or lactation. The authors obtained PBMCs from around 10 ml of fresh peripheral blood. Researchers took RNA transcripts and amplified the TCR beta CDR3 regions from them. HTBI primers drove first-round RT-PCR of the TCR CDR3. TCRdb re-called the multiplex PCR reads with MiXCR, one entry per CDR3 protein. Of about 520,000 distinct CDR3 sequences in the sample, approximately 25% are singletons; the top ten hold roughly 10%. Ten or more counts support this clonotype. As yet, its antigen is unknown. V was trimmed by 1 base and J by 1 base, leaving 10 bases between them. The germline CDR1 and CDR2 sequences are SGHDN and FVKESK. The CDR3 loop spans 16 amino acids.

What was sequenced was blood. The chain carries TRBV14 and TRBJ2-2; D ambiguous. The receptor was isolated from a woman aged 25 to 39 with Graves' ophthalmopathy. CDR3 sequence: CASSQVWAQNTGELFF. The CDR3 nucleotides are TGTGCCAGCAGCCAAGTTTGGGCACAGAACACCGGGGAGCTGTTTTTT.